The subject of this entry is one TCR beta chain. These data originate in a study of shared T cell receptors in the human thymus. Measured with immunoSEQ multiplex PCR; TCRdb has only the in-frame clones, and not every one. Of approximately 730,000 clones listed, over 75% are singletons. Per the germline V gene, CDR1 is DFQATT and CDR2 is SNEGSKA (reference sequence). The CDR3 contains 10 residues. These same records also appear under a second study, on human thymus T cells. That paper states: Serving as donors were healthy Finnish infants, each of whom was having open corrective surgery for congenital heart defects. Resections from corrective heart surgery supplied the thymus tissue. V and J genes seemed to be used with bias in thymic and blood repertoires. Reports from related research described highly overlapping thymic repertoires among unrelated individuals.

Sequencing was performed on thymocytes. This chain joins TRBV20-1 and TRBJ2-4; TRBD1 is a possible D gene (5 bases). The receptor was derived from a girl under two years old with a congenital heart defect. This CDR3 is CGIKGYIQYF. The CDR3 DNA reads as TGCGGAATTAAGGGGTACATTCAGTACTTC.